The 24 T cell receptor beta chains given below trace back to one sample, sequenced in a study of blood T cells in healthy people across ages. The use of a sample-barcoded 5' primer and a J-beta primer mix characterized a second PCR of about 7 to 12 cycles. From the 5' RACE reads, TCRdb called clonotypes with MiXCR, one entry per CDR3 protein. The data show some 1.5 million distinct CDR3 sequences, about 42% seen once. The sample was blood. These receptors were obtained from a woman aged 18-35 years in good health.

This sequence joins TRBV27 and TRBJ2-3; unclear D gene. The CDR3 covers 14 residues. Germline V gene data show CDR1 as MNHEY and CDR2 as SMNVEV (reference sequence). The V and J ends lost 4 bases and 7 bases respectively, with 15 bases between them. CDR3 protein: CASSSTGLPNTQYF. DNA of the CDR3: TGTGCCAGCAGTTCGACCGGCCTGCCAAATACGCAGTATTTT.

The chain recombines TRBV6-6 with TRBJ1-1, with D unclear. CDR3 length: 17 residues. CDR1 MNHNY and CDR2 SVGAGI come from the germline V gene (reference sequence). The germline V and J ends were trimmed by 4 bases and 1 base, with 19 bases remaining between them. The CDR3 reads CASSLSSFGDWNTEAFF. DNA of the CDR3: TGTGCCAGCAGTTTATCCTCCTTTGGAGATTGGAACACTGAAGCTTTCTTT.

The J gene is TRBJ2-1, the V gene TRBV5-1; possible D gene TRBD1, 6 bases. V was clipped by 3 bases and J by 7 bases, with 8 bases between them. CDR3 length equals 12 residues. Looked up from germline, CDR1 is SGHRS and CDR2 is YFSETQ. The CDR3 loop is CASSWTENEQFF. CDR3 coding DNA: TGCGCCAGCAGCTGGACAGAGAATGAGCAGTTCTTC.

This rearrangement joins TRBV2 to TRBJ2-2; 8 nucleotides agree with TRBD1. This CDR3 has 15 residues. The V gene's germline CDR1 is SNHLY and CDR2 FYNNEI. V was clipped by 6 bases and J by 4 bases; unmatched bases: 7. This CDR3 reads CASRRRQGSTGELFF. In DNA form, the CDR3 reads TGTGCCAGCAGGCGAAGACAGGGGTCCACCGGGGAGCTGTTTTTT.

The chain uses TRBV11-2 and TRBJ1-1, with a weak D call TRBD1 (5 bases). The germline V gene encodes CDR1 SGHAT and CDR2 FQNNGV. Trimming removed 0 bases at V and 0 bases at J, with 20 bases between. The CDR3 spans 19 residues. The CDR3: CASSLDPAGSGIVNTEAFF. Written as DNA, the CDR3 is TGTGCCAGCAGCTTAGATCCGGCAGGGTCGGGAATTGTGAACACTGAAGCTTTCTTT.

V usage is TRBV18 and J usage is TRBJ1-6; TRBD1 is a possible D gene (6 bases). The CDR3 totals 14 residues. Germline assignment: CDR1 KGHSH and CDR2 LQKENI. Trimming shortened V by 5 bases and J by 6 bases, and 11 bases separated the two germline ends. This chain's CDR3 is CASSRTDLNSPLHF. The CDR3, as DNA: TGTGCCAGCTCAAGGACAGACCTTAATTCACCCCTCCACTTT.

This rearrangement joins TRBV6-2 or TRBV6-3 to TRBJ1-2, with D uncertain. Per germline, CDR1 MNHEY and CDR2 SVGEGT. Trimming stripped 6 bases from V and 7 bases from J, with 15 bases between. CDR3 size: 13 residues. The CDR3 coding sequence is TGTGCCAGCAGCTTACACCTCCGGGGTGGCTACACCTTC. Residues: CASSLHLRGGYTF.

This clonotype turned up a few times. The gene calls are TRBV12-3 or TRBV12-4 and TRBJ1-6, with a weak D call TRBD1 (5 bases). V was pared by 5 bases and J by 5 bases, with 7 bases between. This CDR3 comprises 13 residues. The CDR3: CASSRGDNSPLHF. As DNA, the CDR3 is TGTGCCAGCAGTCGGGGGGATAATTCACCCCTCCACTTT.

The sample holds one count of this clonotype. The chain employs TRBV12-3 or TRBV12-4 and TRBJ2-2, with D tentatively TRBD1 (5 bases). The V gene lost 3 bases and the J gene lost 0 bases, with 11 bases spanning the gap. CDR3 length: 16 amino acids. Here the CDR3 DNA reads TGTGCCAGCAGTTTCCCGAGACAGACGAACACCGGGGAGCTGTTTTTT. Translation gives CASSFPRQTNTGELFF.

V is TRBV27 and J is TRBJ2-1; D is perhaps TRBD1 or TRBD2 (5 bases each). Trimming removed 5 bases from V and 5 bases from J, with 16 bases in between. Germline V gene data show CDR1 as MNHEY and CDR2 as SMNVEV (reference sequence). The CDR3 totals 15 residues. DNA for the CDR3: TGTGCCAGCAGTCGAGGGGTAGGAGGTAACAATGAGCAGTTCTTC. It encodes CASSRGVGGNNEQFF.

With respect to this clonotype: This sequence may be a read error, since a much larger clone differs from it by one base. The chain uses TRBV11-2 and TRBJ2-1; the D call may be TRBD1 or TRBD2 (5 bases each). The CDR3 totals 13 residues. V was cut by 2 bases and J by 8 bases, with 10 bases left in between. The V gene's germline CDR1 is SGHAT and CDR2 FQNNGV. The CDR3 is CASSLRQGDEQFF. As DNA, the CDR3 is TGTGCCAGCAGCTTAAGGCAGGGAGATGAGCAGTTCTTC. Drawing the rest from reference TRBV11-2 and TRBJ2-1, the complete variable domain is EAGVAQSPRYKIIEKRQSVAFWCNPISGHATLYWYQQILGQGPKLLIQFQNNGVVDDSQLPKDRFSAERLKGVDSTLKIQPAKLEDSAVYLCASSLRQGDEQFFGPGTRLTVL.

This clonotype has a single count. The V call is TRBV20-1, the J call TRBJ2-7; weak D call: TRBD2 (6 bases). The tail of the sequence fits TRBJ2-5 better, so the J call may be wrong. CDR1 is DFQATT, CDR2 SNEGSKA, per germline (reference sequence). This CDR3 spans 15 amino acids. This CDR3 is CSAAPGRDFLKTQYF. CDR3 nucleotides: TGCAGTGCAGCCCCGGGACGGGACTTTTTGAAGACCCAGTACTTC.

The chain uses TRBV20-1 and TRBJ1-4, with 9 bases identical to TRBD1. Germline V gene lookup returns CDR1 DFQATT and CDR2 SNEGSKA (reference sequence). The CDR3 totals 20 residues. V dropped 5 bases and J dropped 4; count of bases not matched to a gene: 23. Here the CDR3 DNA reads TGCAGTGCTCAACCCCCCTCCGGGACAGGGTTCTGGAGGTATAATGAAAAACTGTTTTTT. Its translation: CSAQPPSGTGFWRYNEKLFF.

This clonotype was seen only a few times. The rearrangement uses TRBV24-1 and TRBJ2-7, with unresolved D. V dropped 3 bases and J dropped 3 bases, with 14 bases sitting between them. This CDR3 is 15 amino acids long. Germline V CDR1 and CDR2: KGHDR, SFDVKD. The CDR3 coding sequence is TGTGCCACCAGTGATATGGGATCCACCGGCTACGAGCAGTACTTC. Its translation: CATSDMGSTGYEQYF.

The J gene is TRBJ1-6, the V gene TRBV27, with D unresolved. The CDR3 has 13 residues. Germline V gene sequence: CDR1 MNHEY, CDR2 SMNVEV (reference sequence). The V end lost 5 bases, the J end lost 5 bases, and 7 bases lay between the germline ends. This CDR3 is CASSRTDNSPLHF. The DNA of the CDR3 is TGTGCCAGCAGTCGGACGGATAATTCACCCCTCCACTTT.

The rearrangement links TRBV15 to TRBJ2-1; tentative D call: TRBD1 (6 bases). Germline values: CDR1 LNHNV, CDR2 YYDKDF (reference sequence). Between the trimmed V and J ends, which lost 6 bases and 1 base, there was a span of 10 bases. The CDR3 spans 14 residues. CDR3 in amino acids: CATSFGQSYNEQFF. The CDR3 DNA reads as TGTGCCACCAGTTTTGGACAGTCCTACAATGAGCAGTTCTTC.

The chain recombines TRBV7-2 with TRBJ2-7; the match to TRBD1 covers 7 bases. V dropped 1 base and J dropped 3; count of bases not matched to a gene: 3. This CDR3 has 14 residues. Germline V CDR1 and CDR2: SGHTA, FQGNSA. The CDR3, as DNA: TGTGCCAGCAGCTTAGTTTCAGGGGGCTACGAGCAGTACTTC. Its protein is CASSLVSGGYEQYF. Full variable domain (outside the CDR3, taken from reference TRBV7-2 and TRBJ2-7): GAGVSQSPSNKVTEKGKDVELRCDPISGHTALYWYRQSLGQGLEFLIYFQGNSAPDKSGLPSDRFSAERTGGSVSTLTIQRTQQEDSAVYLCASSLVSGGYEQYFGPGTRLTVT.

The chain has TRBV15 and TRBJ2-3, with D unclear. This CDR3 has 14 residues. V was cut by 5 bases and J by 3 bases, with 12 bases left in between. Germline lookup yields CDR1 LNHNV and CDR2 YYDKDF (reference sequence). DNA of the CDR3: TGTGCCACCAGCTCGCTAGTCTCTACAGATACGCAGTATTTT. Translated, it gives CATSSLVSTDTQYF.

The chain combines TRBV20-1 with TRBJ2-1, with TRBD2 matching 12 bases. The assigned J gene may be wrong: the sequence end matches TRBJ2-7 better. The CDR3 spans 15 residues. Germline CDR1 is DFQATT and CDR2 is SNEGSKA (reference sequence). The CDR3 DNA reads TGCAGTGCTAGAGTGCTAGCGGGGGGGCCGAATGAGCAGTACTTC. Amino acid sequence: CSARVLAGGPNEQYF.

In the case of this clonotype: This may stem from a read error, because a much larger clone lies one nucleotide away. This chain links TRBV5-6 with TRBJ1-5; D gene uncertain. The CDR3 length is 15 residues. Germline CDR1 SGHDT, CDR2 YYEEEE. Trimming took off 0 bases at V and 9 bases at J, with 16 bases between the two ends. As DNA, the CDR3 is TGTGCCAGCAGCTTGGGCGGTCATTATAAACGGCCCCAGCATTTT. Encoded protein: CASSLGGHYKRPQHF.

This clonotype came up many times. The chain combines TRBV29-1 with TRBJ2-1; D is unclear. CDR1 is SQVTM, CDR2 ANQGSEA, per germline. The CDR3 length is 14 residues. Trimming stripped 7 bases from V and 5 bases from J, with 18 bases between. The CDR3, as DNA: TGCAGCGCTGACCTAGAAACCAGTGACAATGAGCAGTTCTTC. This translates into CSADLETSDNEQFF.

The genes are TRBV9 and TRBJ2-1; D is uncertain. This CDR3 contains 15 residues. The germline V and J ends were trimmed by 0 bases and 4 bases, with 11 bases remaining between them. In germline, CDR1 is SGDLS, CDR2 YYNGEE. Written as DNA, the CDR3 is TGTGCCAGCAGCGTAGACGGAATAGGGTACAATGAGCAGTTCTTC. Amino acid sequence: CASSVDGIGYNEQFF.

The rearrangement uses TRBV28 and TRBJ1-5; 10 bases fit TRBD1. From germline, CDR1 is MDHEN and CDR2 SYDVKM. V lost 6 bases, J lost 3 bases, and 8 bases stayed unmatched. The CDR3 is 16 residues long. CDR3 in DNA: TGTGCCAGCAGCCCGGGGGGACAGGGGTCCAATCAGCCCCAGCATTTT. The encoded protein is CASSPGGQGSNQPQHF.

This rearrangement joins TRBV13 to TRBJ2-5; D possibly uses TRBD1 or TRBD2 (7 bases each). The germline V gene has CDR1 PRHDT and CDR2 FYEKMQ (reference sequence). The CDR3 loop spans 15 amino acids. Trimming removed 5 bases from V and 11 bases from J, with 24 bases in between. This CDR3 reads CASSPRQGSRREQYF. CDR3 nucleotide sequence: TGTGCCAGCAGCCCGAGACAGGGCTCCCGGCGGGAGCAGTACTTC.